Below, one TCR beta chain is given with its context. There is no known antigen for this receptor. The record has no base qualities; no much larger clone is one base away. The library was built by means of the immunoSEQ multiplex PCR assay. TCRdb provides this immuneACCESS table in a form limited to in-frame rearrangements. Some clones are lacking; in checked studies, under half of them reflect an unresolved V gene, and why the rest are absent is not known. This sample is represented by 50,000 to 60,000 clones; more than 85% of them were singletons. Of the sample, 3.6% falls within the top ten clones. This sample was taken from a study of T cell changes during pregnancy in multiple sclerosis (dated by TCRdb to the late 2010s). Regarding the research as a whole: The study examined how the T cell repertoire changed over the course of pregnancy in women with multiple sclerosis.

Sequenced material: peripheral blood, taken after pregnancy. This TCR came from a female donor in good health, enrolled as a control in a pregnancy study.

DNA sequence: TGTGCCAGCAGCTCCGGACAGTATCGCTACGAGCAGTACTTC. It encodes CASSSGQYRYEQYF. The chain employs TRBV11-2 and TRBJ2-7; D gene: possibly TRBD1, on 6 matching bases. CDR1 is given as SGHAT and CDR2 as FQNNGV, both from the germline V gene. V gives up 4 bases and J gives up 3 bases, and the segment between their germline ends measures 13 bases. Spanning cysteine to phenylalanine, the CDR3 consists of 14 amino acids. The entry retains the CDR3 DNA only, 42 bases that are in frame from base 1.